This T cell receptor (beta chain) is drawn from a study of response to subunit inactivated influenza vaccine. TCRdb processed the RT-PCR reads anew with MiXCR; each CDR3 protein has one entry. The sample records about 540,000 distinct CDR3 sequences, 20% to 25% being singletons. The ends lost 0 bases at V and 9 bases at J; junction bases unmatched: 10. CDR1 is SGHAT, CDR2 FQNNGV, per germline. The CDR3 spans 16 residues. This same sample was also part of a study on T cells expressing NK-cell markers. That work contributes: UMIs accompanied the 5'RACE template switching by which TCR beta cDNA was made. Beta-chain profiling covered CD3+CD56+NKG2C+, CD3+CD56+NKG2C- and CD3+CD56-NKG2C+ sorted subsets.

The chain has TRBV11-2 and TRBJ2-1; 8 bases align to TRBD2. Here the sequenced sample was CD4+ T cells sorted from PBMCs, taken approximately 12 days after vaccination. The receptor comes from a man aged 50 to 60 who received an inactivated influenza vaccine. CDR3 in DNA: TGTGCCAGCAGCTTAGATGGTCTAGGGACTAGTAGTGAGCAGTTCTTC. Its translation: CASSLDGLGTSSEQFF.